One and the same sample provided the 7 T cell receptor beta chains below, sequenced in a study of blood T cell repertoires in COVID-19. Here immunoSEQ multiplex PCR was the method, and the copy in TCRdb shows in-frame clones only, minus some. The sample includes roughly 220,000 clones, around 80% of them seen just once. Sequenced material: peripheral blood. These receptors all stem from a woman between 40 and 55 years old who had recovered from COVID-19.

This chain links TRBV14 with TRBJ2-5; 8 bases fit TRBD2. The CDR3 extends over 12 amino acids. V lost 8 bases, J lost 9 bases, and 8 bases stayed unmatched. The V gene's germline CDR1 is SGHDN and CDR2 FVKESK. CDR3: CASATSAGAQYF. The CDR3 nucleotides are TGTGCCAGCGCGACTAGCGCAGGGGCCCAGTACTTC.

The chain links TRBV6-5 to TRBJ2-1; D might be TRBD1 (5 bases). Per the germline V gene, CDR1 is MNHEY and CDR2 is SVGAGI. This CDR3 contains 15 residues. Trimming removed 7 bases at V and 2 bases at J, with 15 bases between. The CDR3 region has the DNA TGTGCCAGCAAGCCAGGGCATAGTACCTACAATGAGCAGTTCTTC. Residues: CASKPGHSTYNEQFF.

The chain is built from TRBV2 and TRBJ1-5, with a weak D call TRBD1 (6 bases). V was clipped by 8 bases and J by 3 bases, with 11 bases between them. Germline values: CDR1 SNHLY, CDR2 FYNNEI. The CDR3 loop spans 13 amino acids. As DNA, the CDR3 is TGTGCCAGCGGAGGACAGCCCAATCAGCCCCAGCATTTT. It translates to CASGGQPNQPQHF.

This clone is a singleton in its sample. The genes are TRBV12-5 and TRBJ1-2, with 9 bases identical to TRBD1. The germline gives CDR1 LGHNT, CDR2 FRNRAP. The CDR3 has 12 amino acids. V gave up 6 bases and J gave up 8 bases; unmatched junction bases: 4. CDR3 nucleotides: TGTGCTAGTGGATATACAGGGGGCGGCTACACCTTC. It encodes CASGYTGGGYTF.

The chain recombines TRBV6-2 or TRBV6-3 with TRBJ1-2; 7 nucleotides agree with TRBD1. Trimming at V came to 2 bases and at J to 4 bases, leaving 10 bases not matched to a gene. Germline lookup yields CDR1 MNHEY and CDR2 SVGEGT. The CDR3 length is 16 residues. The CDR3 region has the DNA TGTGCCAGCAGTTACGCCTTCAGGGGGACTGGCTATGGCTACACCTTC. Translation gives CASSYAFRGTGYGYTF.

The chain joins TRBV3-1 (or the pseudogene TRBV3-2) to TRBJ2-5; 9 bases line up with TRBD2. Germline CDR1 LGHDT, CDR2 YNNKEL (reference sequence). Germline trimming cut 0 bases from V and 2 bases from J; bases unmatched to any gene: 7. This CDR3 spans 17 amino acids. CDR3 amino acids: CASSQDQRGDLQETQYF. As DNA, the CDR3 is TGTGCCAGCAGCCAAGACCAGCGGGGGGACCTTCAAGAGACCCAGTACTTC.

The CDR3 is CASSSLGRGDTQYF. Here the CDR3 DNA reads TGTGCCAGCAGCTCGCTGGGCCGGGGGGATACGCAGTATTTT. The V gene is TRBV7-9, the J gene TRBJ2-3; perhaps TRBD2 as D (6 bases). Trimming pared 4 bases from V and 6 bases from J, leaving 14 bases between. The CDR3 runs 14 residues. Germline V lookup: CDR1 SEHNR, CDR2 FQNEAQ (reference sequence).